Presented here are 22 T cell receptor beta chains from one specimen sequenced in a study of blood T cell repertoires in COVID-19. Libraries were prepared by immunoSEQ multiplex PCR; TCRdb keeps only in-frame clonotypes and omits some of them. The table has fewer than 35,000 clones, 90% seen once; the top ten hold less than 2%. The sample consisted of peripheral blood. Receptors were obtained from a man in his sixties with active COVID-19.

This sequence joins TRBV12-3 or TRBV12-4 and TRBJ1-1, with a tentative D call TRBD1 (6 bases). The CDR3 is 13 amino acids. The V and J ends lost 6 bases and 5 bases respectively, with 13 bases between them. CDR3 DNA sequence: TGTGCCAGCAGAGGGGGGGGGTGGACTGAAGCTTTCTTT. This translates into CASRGGGWTEAFF.

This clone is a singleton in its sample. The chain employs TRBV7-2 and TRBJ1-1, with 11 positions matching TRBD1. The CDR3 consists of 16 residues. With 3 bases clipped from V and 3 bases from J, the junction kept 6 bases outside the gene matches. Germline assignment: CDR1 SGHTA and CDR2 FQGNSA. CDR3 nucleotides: TGTGCCAGCAGCTTTGGGACAGGGGGTGGGCACACTGAAGCTTTCTTT. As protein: CASSFGTGGGHTEAFF.

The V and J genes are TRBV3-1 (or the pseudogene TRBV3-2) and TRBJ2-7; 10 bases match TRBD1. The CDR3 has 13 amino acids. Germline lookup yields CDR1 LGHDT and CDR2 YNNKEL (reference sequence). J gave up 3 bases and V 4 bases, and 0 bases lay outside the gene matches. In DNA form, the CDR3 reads TGTGCCAGCAGCCGGGACAGGGGCTACGAGCAGTACTTC. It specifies CASSRDRGYEQYF.

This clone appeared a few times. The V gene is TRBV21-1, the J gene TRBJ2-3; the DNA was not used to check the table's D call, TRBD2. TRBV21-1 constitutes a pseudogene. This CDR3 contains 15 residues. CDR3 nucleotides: TGTGCCAGCGGTTTCAGAGCGGGGGGAACAGATACGCAGTATTTT. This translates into CASGFRAGGTDTQYF.

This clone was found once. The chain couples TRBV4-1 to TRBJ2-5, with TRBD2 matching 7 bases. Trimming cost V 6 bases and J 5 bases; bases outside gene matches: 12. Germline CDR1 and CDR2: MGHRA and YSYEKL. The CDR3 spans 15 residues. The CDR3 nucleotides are TGCGCCAGCAGTGGTACTGGGGGGGGGAGGGAGACCCAGTACTTC. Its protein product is CASSGTGGGRETQYF.

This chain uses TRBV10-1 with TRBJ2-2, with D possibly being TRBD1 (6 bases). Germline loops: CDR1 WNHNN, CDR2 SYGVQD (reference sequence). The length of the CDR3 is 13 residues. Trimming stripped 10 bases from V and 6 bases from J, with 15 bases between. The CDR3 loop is CATRQASAGELFF. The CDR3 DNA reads TGCGCCACAAGACAGGCGTCCGCCGGGGAGCTGTTTTTT.

CDR3 bases: TGTGCCAGCAGTTTCCTCGGCAGGAACCAAGAGACCCAGTACTTC. It specifies CASSFLGRNQETQYF. V usage is TRBV6-5 and J usage is TRBJ2-5; D not certain. Per the germline V gene, CDR1 is MNHEY and CDR2 is SVGAGI. The CDR3 runs to 15 residues. Trimming removed 4 bases from V and 0 bases from J, with 12 bases in between.

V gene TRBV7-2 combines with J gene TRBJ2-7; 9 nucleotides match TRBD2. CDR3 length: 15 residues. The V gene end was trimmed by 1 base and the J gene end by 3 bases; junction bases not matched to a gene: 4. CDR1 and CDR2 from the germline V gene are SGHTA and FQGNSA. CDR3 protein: CASSLVRAGGYEQYF. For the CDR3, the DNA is TGTGCCAGCAGCTTAGTTCGAGCGGGGGGCTACGAGCAGTACTTC.

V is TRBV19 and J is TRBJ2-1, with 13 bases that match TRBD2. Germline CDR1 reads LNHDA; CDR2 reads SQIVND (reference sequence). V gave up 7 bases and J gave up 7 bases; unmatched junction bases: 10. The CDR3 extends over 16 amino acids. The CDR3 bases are TGTGCCAGTACCTTCACACTAGCGGGGGGGCGTAATGAGCAGTTCTTC. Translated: CASTFTLAGGRNEQFF.

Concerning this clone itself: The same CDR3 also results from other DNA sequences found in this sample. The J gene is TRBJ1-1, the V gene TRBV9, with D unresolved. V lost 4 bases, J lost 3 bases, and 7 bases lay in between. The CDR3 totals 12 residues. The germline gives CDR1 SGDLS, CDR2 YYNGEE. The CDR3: CASSPEDTEAFF. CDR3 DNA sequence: TGTGCCAGCAGCCCCGAGGACACTGAAGCTTTCTTT.

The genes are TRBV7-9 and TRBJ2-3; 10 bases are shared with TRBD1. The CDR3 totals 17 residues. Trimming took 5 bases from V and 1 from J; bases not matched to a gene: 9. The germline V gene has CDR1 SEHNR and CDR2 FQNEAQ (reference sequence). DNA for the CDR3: TGTGCCAGCAGCCCGCCAGCCGGACAGGGGGGCACAGATACGCAGTATTTT. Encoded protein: CASSPPAGQGGTDTQYF.

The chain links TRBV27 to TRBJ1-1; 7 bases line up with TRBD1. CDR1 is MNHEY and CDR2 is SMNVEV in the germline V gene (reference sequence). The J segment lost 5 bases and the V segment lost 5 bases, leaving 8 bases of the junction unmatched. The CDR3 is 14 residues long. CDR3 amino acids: CASSPATGFTEAFF. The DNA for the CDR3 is TGTGCCAGCAGTCCAGCGACAGGGTTTACTGAAGCTTTCTTT.

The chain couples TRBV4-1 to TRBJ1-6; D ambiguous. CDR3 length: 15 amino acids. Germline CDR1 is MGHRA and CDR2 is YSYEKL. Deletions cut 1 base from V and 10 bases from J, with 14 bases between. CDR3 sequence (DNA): TGCGCCAGCAGCCAAGTCGGAACCGGCGGGTCACCCCTCCACTTT. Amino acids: CASSQVGTGGSPLHF.

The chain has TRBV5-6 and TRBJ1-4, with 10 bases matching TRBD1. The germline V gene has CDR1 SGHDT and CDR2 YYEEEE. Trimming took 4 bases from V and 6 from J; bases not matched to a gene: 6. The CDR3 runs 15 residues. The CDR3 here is CASSPDRGRDEKLFF. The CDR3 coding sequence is TGTGCCAGCAGCCCTGACAGGGGGCGGGATGAAAAACTGTTTTTT. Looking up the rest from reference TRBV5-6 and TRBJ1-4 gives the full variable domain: DAGVTQSPTHLIKTRGQQVTLRCSPKSGHDTVSWYQQALGQGPQFIFQYYEEEERQRGNFPDRFSGHQFPNYSSELNVNALLLGDSALYLCASSPDRGRDEKLFFGSGTQLSVL.

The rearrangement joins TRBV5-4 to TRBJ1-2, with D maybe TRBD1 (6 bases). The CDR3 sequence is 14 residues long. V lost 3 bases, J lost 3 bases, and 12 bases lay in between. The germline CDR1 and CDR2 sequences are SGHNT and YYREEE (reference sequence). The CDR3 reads CASSSGQTDYGYTF. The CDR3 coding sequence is TGTGCCAGCAGCTCTGGACAGACCGACTATGGCTACACCTTC.

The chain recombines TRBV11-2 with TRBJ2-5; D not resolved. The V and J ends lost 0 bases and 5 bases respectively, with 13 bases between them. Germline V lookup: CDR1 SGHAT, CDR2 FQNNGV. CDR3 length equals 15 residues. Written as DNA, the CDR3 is TGTGCCAGCAGCTTAGATCCCCTTCCGCGGGAGACCCAGTACTTC. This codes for CASSLDPLPRETQYF.

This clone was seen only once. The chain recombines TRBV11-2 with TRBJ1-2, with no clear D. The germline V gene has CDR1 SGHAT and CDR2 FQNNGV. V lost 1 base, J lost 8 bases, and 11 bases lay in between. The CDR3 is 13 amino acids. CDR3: CASSLGSPGGYTF. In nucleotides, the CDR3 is TGTGCCAGCAGCTTAGGCAGCCCGGGGGGCTACACCTTC. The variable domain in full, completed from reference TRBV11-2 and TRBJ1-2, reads EAGVAQSPRYKIIEKRQSVAFWCNPISGHATLYWYQQILGQGPKLLIQFQNNGVVDDSQLPKDRFSAERLKGVDSTLKIQPAKLEDSAVYLCASSLGSPGGYTFGSGTRLTVV.

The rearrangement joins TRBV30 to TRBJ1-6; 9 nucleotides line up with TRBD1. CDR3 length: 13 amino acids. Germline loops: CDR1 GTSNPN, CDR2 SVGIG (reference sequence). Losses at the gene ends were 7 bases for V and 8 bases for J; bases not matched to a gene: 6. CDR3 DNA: TGTGCCTCCGGGACAGGGTTTGATTCACCCCTCCACTTT. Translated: CASGTGFDSPLHF.

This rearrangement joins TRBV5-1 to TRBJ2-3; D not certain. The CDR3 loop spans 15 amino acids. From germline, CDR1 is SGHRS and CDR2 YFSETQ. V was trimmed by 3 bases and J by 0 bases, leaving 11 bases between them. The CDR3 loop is CASSWPTDSTDTQYF. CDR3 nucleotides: TGCGCCAGCAGCTGGCCGACTGATAGCACAGATACGCAGTATTTT.

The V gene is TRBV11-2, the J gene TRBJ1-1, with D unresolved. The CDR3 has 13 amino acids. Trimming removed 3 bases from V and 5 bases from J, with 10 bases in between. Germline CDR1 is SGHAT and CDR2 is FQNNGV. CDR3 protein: CASSFPSVTEAFF. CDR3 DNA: TGTGCCAGCAGCTTCCCCTCGGTTACTGAAGCTTTCTTT.

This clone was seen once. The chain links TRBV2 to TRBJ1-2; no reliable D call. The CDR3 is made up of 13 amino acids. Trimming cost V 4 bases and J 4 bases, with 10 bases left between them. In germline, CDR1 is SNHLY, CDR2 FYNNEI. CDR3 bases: TGTGCCAGCAGTGTAAGGCGGAGCTATGGCTACACCTTC. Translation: CASSVRRSYGYTF. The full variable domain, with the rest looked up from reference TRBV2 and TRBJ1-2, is EPEVTQTPSHQVTQMGQEVILRCVPISNHLYFYWYRQILGQKVEFLVSFYNNEISEKSEIFDDQFSVERPDGSNFTLKIRSTKLEDSAMYFCASSVRRSYGYTFGSGTRLTVV.

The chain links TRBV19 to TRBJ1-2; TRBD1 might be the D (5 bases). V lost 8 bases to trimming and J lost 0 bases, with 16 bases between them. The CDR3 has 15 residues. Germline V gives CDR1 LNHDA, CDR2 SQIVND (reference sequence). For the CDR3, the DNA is TGTGCCAGTGGGGAACCAGGGAACACTAACTATGGCTACACCTTC. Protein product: CASGEPGNTNYGYTF.